Listed below are T cell receptor beta chains from one sample, sequenced in a study of metastatic and nonmetastatic thyroid tumors. TCRdb ran MiXCR on the PCR reads. The sample holds about 20,000 clones, 24% seen once. Sequenced input: tumor tissue. The receptors were gathered from a female donor with papillary thyroid cancer or a benign thyroid nodule (not recorded which). Some clones in this sample may be carry-over from other donors' samples. CDR3s leave out the opening cysteine and the closing phenylalanine or tryptophan. A clone size is listed for some rows: how often the clone was seen (once, few, many), or a class if it is expanded.

V gene | clone size | CDR3 protein
TRBV12-3/TRBV12-4 | few | ASADSLGGASYEQY
TRBV9 | many | ASSVDVSGSSYNEQF
TRBV27 | - | ASSLSNFFRDIDLNTEAF
TRBV27 | - | ASTRFWGDDSPLH
TRBV29-1 | - | SVDYRASETQY
TRBV15 | few | ATSREKAGAYNKQF
TRBV28 | - | ASTLSSGPISYEKY
TRBV15 | many | ATSRESPDRGQRDEKLF
TRBV6-2/TRBV6-3 | many | ASSYSETRSTDTQY
TRBV12-3/TRBV12-4 | few | ASRTLDTQY
TRBV27 | - | ASSRPGSDTDTQY
TRBV5-5 | few | ASSSDRGTEAF
TRBV5-1 | many | ASSYLDGNTEAF
TRBV5-1 | - | ASSLVAGYGEKQY
TRBV6-1 | few | ASSPYRDRDHEQY
TRBV19 | many | ASSPWTSGSAGELF
TRBV6-1 | - | ASSPGQGTNSPLH
TRBV29-1 | many | SVEEGLAGDNEQF
TRBV6-5 | many | ASSYRGITEAF
TRBV6-1 | few | ASRREGDNEQF